Each of the 14 T cell receptor beta chains below was sequenced from the same sample in a study of Tregs in tolerant kidney transplant recipients. Libraries were prepared by immunoSEQ multiplex PCR; TCRdb keeps only in-frame clonotypes and omits some of them. The sample includes 25,000 to 35,000 clones. Sequenced material: CD8+ T cells from blood, taken before the transplant. These receptors all stem from a human donor who received a combined kidney and bone marrow transplant.

CDR3 DNA, as far as it was read: TGTGCCAGCAGCAGCAGGGGATCCGAA. Its translation: CASSSRGSE. The whole CDR3 protein reads CASSSRGSEAFF. J is TRBJ1-1 and V is TRBV7-7, with a tentative D call TRBD1 (6 bases). The read comes to an end 3 residues before the CDR3 does, leaving the germline J gene to fill in the end. The CDR3 consists of 12 residues. Germline-derived CDR1 and CDR2 are SSHAT and FNYEAQ (reference sequence).

For this clone: With the read ending 3 residues before the CDR3 end, the germline J gene is used to fill in that end. This chain joins TRBV6-2 or TRBV6-3 and TRBJ2-1; 7 bases are shared with TRBD2. The germline V gene encodes CDR1 MNHEY and CDR2 SVGEGT. V lost 2 bases to trimming and J lost 5 bases; unmatched junction nucleotides: 6. The CDR3 consists of 15 residues. Partial CDR3 DNA: TGTGCCAGCAGTTACGCTAGCGGAGTCCACAATGAG. As protein: CASSYASGVHNE. The CDR3 in its entirety is CASSYASGVHNEQFF.

As to this clone: The read terminates 3 residues before the CDR3 end, so the remaining end is supplied by the germline J gene. J is TRBJ2-1 and V is TRBV6-2 or TRBV6-3; 13 positions agree with TRBD2. This CDR3 spans 15 amino acids. Trimming at V came to 8 bases and at J to 7 bases, leaving 8 bases not matched to a gene. Germline V lookup: CDR1 MNHEY, CDR2 SVGEGT. The CDR3 sequence is CASGGELAGGNEQFF. CDR3 bases read: TGTGCCAGCGGGGGGGAACTAGCGGGAGGGAATGAG.

Concerning this clone: The CDR3 is cut off 3 residues early in the read; its end comes from the germline J gene. The chain links TRBV5-1 to TRBJ2-2, with TRBD1 as a possible D gene (6 bases). CDR3 length: 16 residues. Germline CDR1 is SGHRS and CDR2 is YFSETQ. Between the trimmed V and J ends, which lost 3 bases and 7 bases, there was a span of 19 bases. The chain's CDR3 is CASSWIFTGSNGELFF. The sequenced part of the CDR3 DNA is TGCGCCAGCAGCTGGATCTTCACAGGGTCGAACGGGGAG.

Concerning this clone: Read sequence stops 3 residues before the CDR3 end, and the germline J gene provides the missing end. The V and J genes are TRBV29-1 and TRBJ2-3; 7 bases fit TRBD2. Per the germline V gene, CDR1 is SQVTM and CDR2 is ANQGSEA. The CDR3 sequence is 19 residues long. J was trimmed by 2 bases and V by 3 bases; bases with no gene match: 20. CDR3 bases read: TGCAGCGTTGATGCTAACCGAGGGAGGGGTCGATGGCCCACAGATACG. This gives the protein CSVDANRGRGRWPTDT. The full CDR3 is CSVDANRGRGRWPTDTQYF.

The CDR3 protein is CASSPTGGDGYTF. The DNA read from the CDR3 is TGTGCCAGTAGTCCGACAGGGGGCGATGGC. The genes are TRBV19 and TRBJ1-2, with 10 bases aligning to TRBD1. The CDR3 end falls 3 residues outside the read, so it is completed with the germline J gene. The CDR3 length is 13 residues. Germline-derived CDR1 and CDR2 are LNHDA and SQIVND (reference sequence). Unmatched junction bases numbered 3, after V lost 5 bases and J lost 6 bases.

With respect to this clone: The sequenced fragment ends 3 residues before the CDR3 boundary, so the rest is inferred from the germline J gene. The rearrangement links TRBV19 to TRBJ1-1; 7 bases agree with TRBD1. This CDR3 has 16 residues. Germline lookup yields CDR1 LNHDA and CDR2 SQIVND (reference sequence). V was clipped by 3 bases and J by 3 bases; unmatched bases: 10. CDR3 protein: CASSIGTAPRDTEAFF. Partial CDR3 DNA: TGTGCCAGTAGTATCGGGACAGCACCTAGGGACACTGAA.

This clone counts as hyperexpanded (1% or more) by frequency. The sequenced fragment ends 3 residues before the CDR3 boundary, so the rest is inferred from the germline J gene. The chain is built from TRBV4-2 and TRBJ1-4, with 7 bases aligning to TRBD1. Germline V CDR1 and CDR2: LGHNA, YNFKEQ. CDR3 length equals 20 residues. With V trimmed by 4 bases and J by 1 base, 18 bases remained unmatched. CDR3 DNA, as far as it was read: TGTGCCAGCAGCCTCCGAGAGGCTGGGACAGCCTACCAAACTAATGAAAAA. It translates to CASSLREAGTAYQTNEK. From start to end, the CDR3 is CASSLREAGTAYQTNEKLFF.

Concerning this clone itself: The sequenced fragment ends 3 residues before the CDR3 boundary, so the rest is inferred from the germline J gene. The chain carries TRBV10-3 and TRBJ1-6; a weak D match, TRBD1 (5 bases). This CDR3 comprises 16 residues. Trimming removed 4 bases at V and 2 bases at J, with 12 bases between. CDR1 and CDR2 (germline): ENHRY, SYGVKD. CDR3 bases read: TGTGCCATCAGTGGGGAAGGGGTAGCCTATAATTCACCC. Residues: CAISGEGVAYNSP. The CDR3 in full is CAISGEGVAYNSPLHF.

As concerns this clone: The read gets to within 3 residues of the CDR3 end, and the germline J gene fills in the rest. The chain links TRBV19 to TRBJ2-3; 11 positions agree with TRBD2. The CDR3 is made up of 18 amino acids. Germline CDR1 and CDR2: LNHDA and SQIVND (reference sequence). J gave up 2 bases and V 7 bases, and 14 bases lay outside the gene matches. CDR3 DNA (partial): TGTGCCAGTACCCCTAGCGGGGGGACCGATCCCTTCACAGATACG. It encodes CASTPSGGTDPFTDT. The entire CDR3 protein is CASTPSGGTDPFTDTQYF.

Turning to this clone: The read gets to within 3 residues of the CDR3 end, and the germline J gene fills in the rest. The chain joins TRBV7-8 to TRBJ2-7, with TRBD2 matching over 9 bases. The CDR3 covers 15 residues. In germline, CDR1 is SGHVS, CDR2 FQNEAQ. V shed 3 bases, J shed 1 base, and the junction held 4 bases outside the gene matches. CDR3 loop: CASSFTTSGSYEQYF. The DNA read from the CDR3 is TGTGCCAGCAGCTTTACGACTAGCGGATCCTACGAG.

Worth noting for this clone: The read finishes 3 residues shy of the CDR3 end, and the germline J gene is used to complete it. The rearrangement joins TRBV2 to TRBJ2-3; TRBD2 agrees at 9 bases. V lost 6 bases to trimming and J lost 5 bases; unmatched junction nucleotides: 6. CDR1 is SNHLY and CDR2 is FYNNEI in the germline V gene. The CDR3 consists of 14 residues. Partial CDR3 DNA: TGTGCCAGCAGAGTTAGCGGGAGTGGAGATACG. Translated: CASRVSGSGDT. The entire CDR3 sequence reads CASRVSGSGDTQYF.

A note on this clone: The read falls 3 residues short of the CDR3 end, and the missing part is taken from the germline J gene. J is TRBJ2-1 and V is TRBV20-1; 7 bases are a match to TRBD2. The trim removed 0 bases at V and 3 bases at J, leaving 11 bases unmatched. The CDR3 consists of 17 residues. Germline CDR1 DFQATT, CDR2 SNEGSKA (reference sequence). The CDR3 protein is CSARDGISGVDYNEQFF. The covered CDR3 bases are TGCAGTGCTAGAGATGGCATAAGCGGGGTGGACTACAATGAG.

For this clone: The read terminates 3 residues before the CDR3 end, so the remaining end is supplied by the germline J gene. This chain uses TRBV7-9 with TRBJ1-1, with no clear D. The CDR3 runs to 14 residues. V was pared by 4 bases and J by 1 base, with 10 bases between. Germline assignment: CDR1 SEHNR and CDR2 FQNEAQ (reference sequence). This CDR3 is CASSSRVANTEAFF. Incomplete CDR3 DNA: TGTGCCAGCAGCTCGAGGGTTGCGAACACTGAA.